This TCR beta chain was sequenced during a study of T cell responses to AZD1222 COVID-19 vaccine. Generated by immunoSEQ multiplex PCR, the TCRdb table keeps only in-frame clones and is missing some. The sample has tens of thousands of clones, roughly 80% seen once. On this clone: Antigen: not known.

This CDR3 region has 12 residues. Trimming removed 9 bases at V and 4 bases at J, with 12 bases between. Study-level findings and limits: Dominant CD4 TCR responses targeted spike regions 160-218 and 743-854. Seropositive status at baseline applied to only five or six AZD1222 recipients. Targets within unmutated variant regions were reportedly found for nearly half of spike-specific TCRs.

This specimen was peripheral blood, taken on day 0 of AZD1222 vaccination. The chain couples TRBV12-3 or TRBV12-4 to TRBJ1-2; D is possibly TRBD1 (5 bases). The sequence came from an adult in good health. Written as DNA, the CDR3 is TGTGCCAGTGCAAAGGGGAGCTATGGCTACACCTTC. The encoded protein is CASAKGSYGYTF.